This T cell receptor beta chain was recorded in a study of Ad26.COV2.S vaccination and SARS-CoV-2 variants. Study details: The vaccine Ad26.COV2.S was put into the muscle once, or twice with 56 days between. Study results and caveats: Individuals receiving vaccine had higher spike-specific TCR breadth than placebo recipients did. Following vaccination, spike-specific CD8+ and CD4+ T cell responses reportedly exhibited substantial breadth.

This CDR3 spans 14 amino acids. Germline-derived CDR1 and CDR2 are KGHSH and LQKENI. V lost 3 bases and J lost 0, with 8 bases in between. Treatment in this sample: around 19 received Ad26.COV2.S at low or high dose, single or two shots; about 5 received placebo; per-sample allocation not given. The samples were gathered on day 63 after the first injection of vaccine or placebo. The vaccine delivered Wuhan-strain SARS-CoV-2 spike through an Ad26 vector. To note about this clone: Antigen specificity is unknown. Other DNA sequences in the sample encode the same CDR3.

Clones were read by immunoSEQ multiplex PCR, and TCRdb kept only the in-frame ones, dropping some. The sample gives about 240,000 clones, approximately 87% of which show up once; 9.5% to 12% is in the top ten. The chain combines TRBV18 with TRBJ1-1; tentatively, D is TRBD1 (6 bases). The material sequenced was peripheral blood, taken in a trial of Ad26.COV2.S vaccine versus placebo. The TCR was taken from a person between 18 and 65 years old who received the Ad26.COV2.S COVID-19 vaccine or a placebo. The CDR3 loop reads CASSPGGLNTEAFF. Here the CDR3 DNA reads TGTGCCAGCTCACCCGGGGGCCTGAACACTGAAGCTTTCTTT.